This T cell receptor beta chain was identified during a study of blood T cell repertoires in COVID-19. This CDR3 contains 17 residues. With 2 bases clipped from V and 1 base from J, the junction kept 5 bases outside the gene matches. Germline-derived CDR1 and CDR2 are MGHRA and YSYEKL. The data were produced by immunoSEQ multiplex PCR, yet TCRdb's version contains in-frame clones alone and is incomplete. The table shows about 210,000 clones, with approximately 84% occurring only once. The TCR was taken from a woman aged 50 to 65 with active or convalescent COVID-19. Sequenced sample: peripheral blood. The V and J genes are TRBV4-1 and TRBJ1-5; 10 positions agree with TRBD1. The CDR3 spells CASSQIDRGRSNQPQHF. DNA for the CDR3: TGCGCCAGCAGCCAAATCGACAGGGGGCGAAGCAATCAGCCCCAGCATTTT.